The 26 T cell receptor beta chains listed next were all sequenced from one sample in a study of blood T cell repertoires in COVID-19. Repertoires were generated with immunoSEQ multiplex PCR, while TCRdb's copy carries only in-frame clones and drops some. The sample consists of fewer than 100,000 clones, about 80% of them appearing once. What was sequenced was peripheral blood. These receptors were obtained from a woman aged 70-85 years with acute or convalescent COVID-19.

This clone was seen many times. V usage is TRBV4-3 and J usage is TRBJ2-7, with D possibly TRBD1 on 6 matching bases. Between the trimmed V and J ends, which lost 3 bases and 7 bases, there was a span of 13 bases. CDR1 is LGHNA and CDR2 is YSLEER in the germline V gene. The CDR3 covers 13 residues. As DNA, the CDR3 is TGCGCCAGCAGCCACGCGACAGGTGGGGAGCAGTACTTC. Amino acid sequence: CASSHATGGEQYF.

V gene TRBV6-2 or TRBV6-3 combines with J gene TRBJ2-3; no firm D call. In germline, CDR1 is MNHEY, CDR2 SVGEGT. V was clipped by 6 bases and J by 6 bases, with 19 bases between them. This CDR3 is 15 amino acids long. The chain's CDR3 is CASRPMGPGRDTQYF. CDR3 DNA sequence: TGTGCCAGCAGGCCTATGGGCCCAGGTAGGGATACGCAGTATTTT.

The chain has TRBV7-5 and TRBJ1-4; the table's D call, TRBD1, has no DNA check behind it. TRBV7-5 is noted as a pseudogene. The CDR3 spans 17 residues. CDR3 protein: CVTMAMTGETTNEKLFF. CDR3 in DNA: TGTGTCACCATGGCTATGACAGGGGAGACAACTAATGAAAAACTGTTTTTT.

The J gene is TRBJ2-4, the V gene TRBV19; TRBD1 aligns across 9 bases. The CDR3 covers 15 residues. CDR1 LNHDA and CDR2 SQIVND come from the germline V gene (reference sequence). V shed 5 bases, J shed 4 bases, and the junction held 6 bases outside the gene matches. This chain's CDR3 is CASSHVDRGKNIQYF. The CDR3 nucleotides read TGTGCCAGTAGTCATGTGGACAGGGGAAAAAACATTCAGTACTTC. Variable domain in full (rest from reference TRBV19 and TRBJ2-4): DGGITQSPKYLFRKEGQNVTLSCEQNLNHDAMYWYRQDPGQGLRLIYYSQIVNDFQKGDIAEGYSVSREKKESFPLTVTSAQKNPTAFYLCASSHVDRGKNIQYFGAGTRLSVL.

The gene calls are TRBV2 and TRBJ2-7, with TRBD1 matching over 8 bases. The V gene end was trimmed by 6 bases and the J gene end by 2 bases; junction bases not matched to a gene: 9. Germline assignment: CDR1 SNHLY and CDR2 FYNNEI. The CDR3 sequence is 15 residues long. In nucleotides, the CDR3 is TGTGCCAGCAGGGCCCAGGGGGCGAACACCTACGAGCAGTACTTC. This sequence encodes CASRAQGANTYEQYF. Drawing the rest from reference TRBV2 and TRBJ2-7, the complete variable domain is EPEVTQTPSHQVTQMGQEVILRCVPISNHLYFYWYRQILGQKVEFLVSFYNNEISEKSEIFDDQFSVERPDGSNFTLKIRSTKLEDSAMYFCASRAQGANTYEQYFGPGTRLTVT.

CDR3 sequence (DNA): TGTGCCAGCAGCTCAAGGGACACGGTTTCCTACGAGCAGTACTTC. It yields the protein CASSSRDTVSYEQYF. The chain links TRBV5-6 to TRBJ2-7; D possibly corresponds to TRBD1 (6 bases). CDR1 is SGHDT and CDR2 is YYEEEE in the germline V gene. V gave up 3 bases and J gave up 1 base, with 14 bases separating them. The CDR3 loop spans 15 amino acids.

The V gene is TRBV30, the J gene TRBJ1-2; D gene ambiguous. V was pared by 0 bases and J by 7 bases, with 12 bases between. The CDR3 sequence is 13 residues long. CDR1 and CDR2 (germline): GTSNPN, SVGIG (reference sequence). CDR3 nucleotides: TGTGCCTGGAGTGTACCGGCAGGTGGTGGCTACACCTTC. Protein product: CAWSVPAGGGYTF.

The chain links TRBV15 to TRBJ1-6, with D perhaps TRBD1 (6 bases). Trimming left V 1 base short and J 12 bases short, with 16 bases between. CDR1 and CDR2 (germline): LNHNV, YYDKDF (reference sequence). The CDR3 contains 15 residues. This chain's CDR3 is CATSRVIRGGEPLHF. The DNA for the CDR3 is TGTGCCACCAGCAGAGTTATCCGGGGGGGCGAACCCCTCCACTTT.

For the CDR3, the DNA is TGTGCCAGTAGTATCATGGGACAGGGCTGGCAAGAGACCCAGTACTTC. Translated, it gives CASSIMGQGWQETQYF. The chain is built from TRBV19 and TRBJ2-5, with TRBD1 matching 9 bases. Looked up from germline, CDR1 is LNHDA and CDR2 is SQIVND (reference sequence). With V trimmed by 3 bases and J by 2 bases, 7 bases remained unmatched. The CDR3 consists of 16 residues. The whole variable domain, remainder taken from reference TRBV19 and TRBJ2-5, is DGGITQSPKYLFRKEGQNVTLSCEQNLNHDAMYWYRQDPGQGLRLIYYSQIVNDFQKGDIAEGYSVSREKKESFPLTVTSAQKNPTAFYLCASSIMGQGWQETQYFGPGTRLLVL.

CDR3 protein: CASSLVSGGASHTGELFF. The CDR3 DNA sequence: TGTGCCAGCAGCTTAGTGAGCGGGGGGGCCTCTCACACCGGGGAGCTGTTTTTT. The rearrangement links TRBV11-3 to TRBJ2-2; TRBD2 matches 10 bases. CDR1 SGHNT and CDR2 YENEEA come from the germline V gene. Trimming cost V 1 base and J 3 bases; bases outside gene matches: 8. The length of the CDR3 is 18 residues.

V is TRBV5-1 and J is TRBJ1-2, with D perhaps TRBD1 (6 bases). Trimming pared 3 bases from V and 3 bases from J, leaving 12 bases between. This CDR3 region has 14 residues. Germline loops: CDR1 SGHRS, CDR2 YFSETQ. CDR3 residues: CASSSTGTHYGYTF. Here the CDR3 DNA reads TGCGCCAGCAGCTCCACCGGGACACACTATGGCTACACCTTC. The full variable domain, its missing parts supplied by reference TRBV5-1 and TRBJ1-2, is KAGVTQTPRYLIKTRGQQVTLSCSPISGHRSVSWYQQTPGQGLQFLFEYFSETQRNKGNFPGRFSGRQFSNSRSEMNVSTLELGDSALYLCASSSTGTHYGYTFGSGTRLTVV.

V gene TRBV19 combines with J gene TRBJ1-3, with D perhaps matching TRBD1 (5 bases). The CDR3 covers 15 residues. Germline V lookup: CDR1 LNHDA, CDR2 SQIVND (reference sequence). V was shortened by 3 bases and J by 3 bases, with 12 bases between the two germline ends. CDR3 sequence reads: CASSISWTIGNTIYF. The CDR3 coding sequence is TGTGCCAGTAGTATTTCCTGGACAATTGGAAACACCATATATTTT. The full variable domain, in which reference TRBV19 and TRBJ1-3 provide the parts outside the CDR3, is DGGITQSPKYLFRKEGQNVTLSCEQNLNHDAMYWYRQDPGQGLRLIYYSQIVNDFQKGDIAEGYSVSREKKESFPLTVTSAQKNPTAFYLCASSISWTIGNTIYFGEGSWLTVV.

The chain uses TRBV29-1 and TRBJ2-5, with D unresolved. The CDR3 consists of 11 residues. Between the trimmed V and J ends, which lost 1 base and 5 bases, there was a span of 5 bases. Germline CDR1 and CDR2: SQVTM and ANQGSEA. CDR3 DNA: TGCAGCGTTGAAGTCGGGGAGACCCAGTACTTC. Protein product: CSVEVGETQYF.

This rearrangement joins TRBV9 to TRBJ2-7; weak D call: TRBD1 (6 bases). The CDR3 is made up of 13 amino acids. The V end was cut by 1 base, the J end by 7 bases, with 12 bases between. Germline lookup yields CDR1 SGDLS and CDR2 YYNGEE. CDR3 region: CASSVRGGLEQYF. The CDR3 DNA is TGTGCCAGCAGCGTACGAGGGGGTCTTGAGCAGTACTTC.

The chain has TRBV4-1 and TRBJ1-2, with TRBD1 as a possible D gene (6 bases). With 4 bases removed from V and 6 bases from J, the gap between germline ends came to 12 bases. Per the germline V gene, CDR1 is MGHRA and CDR2 is YSYEKL. This CDR3 region has 13 residues. The CDR3, as DNA: TGCGCCAGCAGCCCCGACAGGCTCGATGGCTACACCTTC. It codes for CASSPDRLDGYTF.

This chain joins TRBV29-1 and TRBJ1-2; D might be TRBD1 (5 bases). The CDR3 consists of 11 residues. V gave up 7 bases and J gave up 4 bases, with 10 bases separating them. The V gene's germline CDR1 is SQVTM and CDR2 ANQGSEA. DNA of the CDR3: TGCAGCGCGGTGGGGCCCTATGGCTACACCTTC. It is translated as CSAVGPYGYTF.

The V call is TRBV4-2, the J call TRBJ2-7; D is ambiguous. The CDR3 extends over 15 amino acids. Germline V CDR1 and CDR2: LGHNA, YNFKEQ. Trimming shortened V by 1 base and J by 2 bases, and 12 bases separated the two germline ends. The CDR3 loop is CASSQGVAGPYEQYF. The CDR3 nucleotides read TGTGCCAGCAGCCAAGGGGTTGCAGGTCCCTACGAGCAGTACTTC.

The chain combines TRBV4-3 with TRBJ2-7; weak D call: TRBD2 (5 bases). The V and J ends lost 0 bases and 2 bases respectively, with 11 bases between them. The CDR3 contains 15 residues. Germline CDR1 LGHNA, CDR2 YSLEER. DNA for the CDR3: TGCGCCAGCAGCCAAGATCGGGGTCGCACCTACGAGCAGTACTTC. Its translation: CASSQDRGRTYEQYF.

The sample holds one count of this clone. V usage is TRBV19 and J usage is TRBJ1-6; D possibly corresponds to TRBD1 (5 bases). The ends were cut back, 7 bases at V and 9 bases at J, with 22 bases in the middle. Germline loops: CDR1 LNHDA, CDR2 SQIVND (reference sequence). The CDR3 has 16 amino acids. The CDR3, as DNA: TGTGCCAGTACTATGGCGGCAGGGAGGGTTCGTTCACCCCTCCACTTT. Translated: CASTMAAGRVRSPLHF.

The chain joins TRBV19 to TRBJ2-3; 11 positions agree with TRBD2. CDR1 and CDR2 from the germline V gene are LNHDA and SQIVND (reference sequence). The ends lost 3 bases at V and 6 bases at J; junction bases unmatched: 5. The CDR3 spans 15 residues. CDR3: CASSIGTSGKDTQYF. The CDR3 region has the DNA TGTGCCAGTAGTATCGGGACTAGCGGAAAGGATACGCAGTATTTT. Using reference TRBV19 and TRBJ2-3 for the parts outside the CDR3, the full variable domain is DGGITQSPKYLFRKEGQNVTLSCEQNLNHDAMYWYRQDPGQGLRLIYYSQIVNDFQKGDIAEGYSVSREKKESFPLTVTSAQKNPTAFYLCASSIGTSGKDTQYFGPGTRLTVL.

This chain links TRBV6-2 or TRBV6-3 with TRBJ2-1, with D tentatively TRBD2 (5 bases). The CDR3 is made up of 12 amino acids. CDR1 and CDR2 from the germline V gene are MNHEY and SVGEGT. The V and J ends lost 6 bases and 9 bases respectively, with 12 bases between them. As DNA, the CDR3 is TGTGCCAGCAGCCGATCGGGGAGTGAGCAGTTCTTC. Its translation: CASSRSGSEQFF.

CDR3 sequence: CASRLTGYAGELFF. The CDR3 bases are TGTGCCAGCAGGCTAACAGGGTATGCCGGGGAGCTGTTTTTT. The chain links TRBV7-2 to TRBJ2-2, with a possible D match to TRBD1 (6 bases). CDR1 and CDR2 from the germline V gene are SGHTA and FQGNSA. This CDR3 region has 14 residues. The V end lost 6 bases, the J end lost 6 bases, and 14 bases lay between the germline ends.

The chain links TRBV9 to TRBJ2-1; D possibly corresponds to TRBD1 (6 bases). Looked up from germline, CDR1 is SGDLS and CDR2 is YYNGEE. Deletions cut 3 bases from V and 4 bases from J, with 20 bases between. This CDR3 is built from 17 residues. The CDR3 loop reads CASSADHRGGFYNEQFF. The CDR3 coding sequence is TGTGCCAGCAGCGCAGACCACAGAGGGGGTTTTTACAATGAGCAGTTCTTC.

This chain uses TRBV9 with TRBJ2-1, with 9 bases that match TRBD2. From germline, CDR1 is SGDLS and CDR2 YYNGEE. This CDR3 spans 16 amino acids. V gave up 3 bases and J gave up 6 bases; unmatched junction bases: 10. The DNA for the CDR3 is TGTGCCAGCAGCGGCCTCGGGCGGGGGGGCGGCAATGAGCAGTTCTTC. It yields the protein CASSGLGRGGGNEQFF.

V usage is TRBV6-6 and J usage is TRBJ1-1, with no clear D. The germline CDR1 and CDR2 sequences are MNHNY and SVGAGI (reference sequence). Trimming stripped 7 bases from V and 0 bases from J, with 9 bases between. This CDR3 has 13 amino acids. The CDR3 DNA reads as TGTGCCAGCACTGGCATCCTGAACACTGAAGCTTTCTTT. Protein product: CASTGILNTEAFF.

The rearrangement joins TRBV30 to TRBJ2-7, with 8 positions matching TRBD2. The ends lost 4 bases at V and 0 bases at J; junction bases unmatched: 8. Germline values: CDR1 GTSNPN, CDR2 SVGIG (reference sequence). The CDR3 runs to 15 residues. As DNA, the CDR3 is TGTGCCTGGATGCGCCGGGGGGGCCTCTCCTACGAGCAGTACTTC. Encoded protein: CAWMRRGGLSYEQYF.